This entry features one T cell receptor beta chain sequence. The antigen remains undetermined. The repertoire was sequenced with immunoSEQ multiplex PCR; TCRdb's copy has only in-frame clones and lacks some. The profile shows 97,000 or so clones, about 91% of them singletons. The data derive from a study of identifying expanded T cells in peripheral blood. General study results and limits: Over approximately two and four weeks, about 17 and 20 clones changed, versus roughly 1.1 between replicates.

This CDR3 region has 15 residues. V lost 2 bases to trimming and J lost 8 bases, with 15 bases between them. Germline V gene lookup returns CDR1 MNHEY and CDR2 SMNVEV (reference sequence). The gene calls are TRBV27 and TRBJ1-4, with D perhaps TRBD1 (5 bases). The receptor's source is a person aged 18 to 70 in good health. The sequencing sample was made of blood. The CDR3 region is CASSLGEGAAEKLFF. The DNA for the CDR3 is TGTGCCAGCAGTTTAGGGGAAGGGGCAGCGGAAAAACTGTTTTTT. The full variable domain, its missing parts supplied by reference TRBV27 and TRBJ1-4, is EAQVTQNPRYLITVTGKKLTVTCSQNMNHEYMSWYRQDPGLGLRQIYYSMNVEVTDKGDVPEGYKVSRKEKRNFPLILESPSPNQTSLYFCASSLGEGAAEKLFFGSGTQLSVL.